The 26 T cell receptor beta chains below were found in one sample sequenced in a study of human T cells and chemical hapten exposure. As for time point: patch test 1, 2 weeks after DPC sensitization. Documented treatment: therapeutic diphenylcyclopropenone sensitization with weekly scalp DPC. Sequencing started from total RNA isolated from unfractionated whole blood. TCRdb used MiXCR to reprocess the RACE reads, holding one entry per CDR3 protein. Of roughly 48,000 distinct CDR3 sequences in the sample, approximately 10% were seen once. This sample comprised whole blood, obtained in connection with sensitization to the hapten diphenylcyclopropenone (DPC). The receptors originated from a woman in her 40s with alopecia areata. Some clones in this sample may be carry-over from other donors' samples.

Many counts were recorded for this clonotype. V and J are TRBV6-4 and TRBJ2-2; D is unresolved. The CDR3 has 11 amino acids. Germline lookup yields CDR1 MRHNA and CDR2 SNTAGT. Trimming pared 9 bases from V and 4 bases from J, leaving 6 bases between. The CDR3 loop reads CARQSTGELFF. DNA for the CDR3: TGTGCCAGACAGAGCACCGGGGAGCTGTTTTTT.

This clonotype showed up just a few times. The chain has TRBV2 and TRBJ1-2, with D perhaps matching TRBD1 (5 bases). Trimming left V 5 bases short and J 4 bases short, with 11 bases between. This CDR3 is 13 amino acids long. The germline gives CDR1 SNHLY, CDR2 FYNNEI. The CDR3 DNA reads as TGTGCCAGCAGTACGGGACGGAGCTATGGCTACACCTTC. It translates to CASSTGRSYGYTF.

The chain recombines TRBV9 with TRBJ2-1; D gene ambiguous. CDR3 length equals 13 residues. With 0 bases removed from V and 8 bases from J, the gap between germline ends came to 9 bases. Germline CDR1 is SGDLS and CDR2 is YYNGEE. The CDR3 DNA reads as TGTGCCAGCAGCGTAGGGGGTGGGGATGAGCAGTTCTTC. It yields the protein CASSVGGGDEQFF.

This clonotype occurred a few times. The genes are TRBV6-1 and TRBJ1-6, with 8 positions matching TRBD1. V was clipped by 2 bases and J by 7 bases; unmatched bases: 10. This CDR3 spans 17 amino acids. From germline, CDR1 is MNHNS and CDR2 SASEGT. For the CDR3, the DNA is TGTGCCAGCAGTGAAACAATCCCACAGGGGGGAAATTCACCCCTCCACTTT. Its translation: CASSETIPQGGNSPLHF.

The chain combines TRBV18 with TRBJ1-5; 8 bases are shared with TRBD1. Germline V gene lookup returns CDR1 KGHSH and CDR2 LQKENI. This CDR3 has 14 amino acids. The V and J ends lost 2 bases and 5 bases, in that order; junction bases with no gene match: 2. Here the CDR3 DNA reads TGTGCCAGCTCACCAGGACAGGGATATCAGCCCCAGCATTTT. It translates to CASSPGQGYQPQHF. The full variable domain, its missing parts supplied by reference TRBV18 and TRBJ1-5, is NAGVMQNPRHLVRRRGQEARLRCSPMKGHSHVYWYRQLPEEGLKFMVYLQKENIIDESGMPKERFSAEFPKEGPSILRIQQVVRGDSAAYFCASSPGQGYQPQHFGDGTRLSIL.

This clonotype was seen at least ten times. V gene TRBV20-1 combines with J gene TRBJ1-2; D is uncertain. Trimming stripped 3 bases from V and 1 base from J, with 9 bases between. In germline, CDR1 is DFQATT, CDR2 SNEGSKA (reference sequence). This CDR3 has 13 amino acids. The CDR3 DNA reads TGCAGTGCTAGGGGCTATTTTAACTATGGCTACACCTTC. Translation: CSARGYFNYGYTF.

The CDR3 is CASSLLSGTSGTASQYF. The CDR3 DNA reads TGTGCCAGCAGCTTGCTTTCCGGGACTAGCGGGACTGCGTCCCAGTACTTC. This chain uses TRBV5-5 with TRBJ2-5, with 13 positions matching TRBD2. With 1 base clipped from V and 9 bases from J, the junction kept 12 bases outside the gene matches. This CDR3 spans 17 amino acids. Germline V gene lookup returns CDR1 SGHKS and CDR2 YYEKEE (reference sequence).

This clonotype was counted many times. The V and J genes are TRBV11-3 and TRBJ2-2; 14 bases match TRBD2. This CDR3 is 18 amino acids long. Germline values: CDR1 SGHNT, CDR2 YENEEA. Germline trimming cut 6 bases from V and 3 bases from J; bases unmatched to any gene: 9. This CDR3 reads CASRLPGLAGDHTGELFF. DNA for the CDR3: TGTGCCAGCAGACTACCGGGACTAGCGGGGGACCACACCGGGGAGCTGTTTTTT.

This clonotype came up a few times. This chain links TRBV7-8 with TRBJ1-5; the D gene is possibly TRBD1 (5 bases). The V gene lost 5 bases and the J gene lost 7 bases, with 12 bases spanning the gap. Germline V gene sequence: CDR1 SGHVS, CDR2 FQNEAQ. The CDR3 extends over 13 amino acids. The DNA of the CDR3 is TGTGCCAGCAGCGGGGACCGAGGGCAGCCCCAGCATTTT. It yields the protein CASSGDRGQPQHF.

The table lists this clonotype with a few counts. This chain links TRBV7-6 with TRBJ2-1, with D perhaps TRBD1 (6 bases). With 4 bases removed from V and 5 bases from J, the gap between germline ends came to 15 bases. CDR1 is SGHVS and CDR2 is FNYEAQ in the germline V gene. There are 15 residues in the CDR3. The CDR3 DNA follows: TGTGCCAGCAGCTCCTGGGACATGCTGAACAATGAGCAGTTCTTC. Translated, it gives CASSSWDMLNNEQFF. The full variable domain, rest sourced from reference TRBV7-6 and TRBJ2-1, is GAGVSQSPRYKVTKRGQDVALRCDPISGHVSLYWYRQALGQGPEFLTYFNYEAQQDKSGLPNDRFSAERPEGSISTLTIQRTEQRDSAMYRCASSSWDMLNNEQFFGPGTRLTVL.

CDR3 region: CAIPRLDRDPTFEELFF. The CDR3 DNA reads TGCGCCATCCCCCGCCTAGACAGGGACCCTACTTTCGAAGAACTGTTTTTT. This rearrangement joins TRBV4-1 to TRBJ1-4; TRBD1 matches at 7 bases. The CDR3 length is 17 residues. The V gene end was trimmed by 10 bases and the J gene end by 12 bases; junction bases not matched to a gene: 26. Germline V gene sequence: CDR1 MGHRA, CDR2 YSYEKL.

There are a few counts of this clonotype. The chain joins TRBV29-1 to TRBJ2-7; no clear D. This CDR3 region has 13 residues. Trimming removed 4 bases from V and 3 bases from J, with 13 bases in between. The germline CDR1 and CDR2 sequences are SQVTM and ANQGSEA. The CDR3 nucleotides read TGCAGCGTTGGCGGCCGTTCCTTCTACGAGCAGTACTTC. Translated: CSVGGRSFYEQYF.

This chain's CDR3 is CASRRQGDQPQHF. DNA of the CDR3: TGTGCCAGCAGACGACAGGGCGATCAGCCCCAGCATTTT. This rearrangement joins TRBV28 to TRBJ1-5; TRBD1 matches 7 bases. In germline, CDR1 is MDHEN, CDR2 SYDVKM. The CDR3 is 13 residues long. Losses at the gene ends were 6 bases for V and 5 bases for J; bases not matched to a gene: 4.

The V and J genes are TRBV28 and TRBJ2-2; D might be TRBD1 (5 bases). V was clipped by 3 bases and J by 3 bases, with 14 bases between them. This CDR3 spans 16 amino acids. Germline values: CDR1 MDHEN, CDR2 SYDVKM. Here the CDR3 DNA reads TGTGCCAGCAGTTTGCAGGACACAGAGTACACCGGGGAGCTGTTTTTT. Encoded protein: CASSLQDTEYTGELFF.

This clonotype showed up just a few times. The J gene is TRBJ2-7, the V gene TRBV4-1; D may be TRBD1 or TRBD2 (5 bases each). The V gene's germline CDR1 is MGHRA and CDR2 YSYEKL. V was trimmed by 5 bases and J by 4 bases, leaving 15 bases between them. The length of the CDR3 is 14 residues. In nucleotides, the CDR3 is TGCGCCAGCAGCGGGGGACCCGGAGGTTACGAGCAGTACTTC. Translating gives CASSGGPGGYEQYF.

This chain links TRBV20-1 with TRBJ1-1; 8 nucleotides align to TRBD1. Looked up from germline, CDR1 is DFQATT and CDR2 is SNEGSKA (reference sequence). The ends lost 6 bases at V and 4 bases at J; junction bases unmatched: 4. This CDR3 comprises 12 residues. The CDR3 reads CSAQDRATEAFF. CDR3 bases: TGCAGTGCACAGGACAGGGCCACTGAAGCTTTCTTT.

CDR3 protein: CASSFIAGASTDTQYF. CDR3 in DNA: TGCGCCAGCAGCTTCATAGCGGGGGCTTCCACAGATACGCAGTATTTT. This chain joins TRBV5-1 and TRBJ2-3, with 9 bases that match TRBD2. Germline loops: CDR1 SGHRS, CDR2 YFSETQ. The CDR3 sequence is 16 residues long. The V segment lost 2 bases and the J segment 2 bases; nucleotides outside the gene matches: 6.

The chain recombines TRBV28 with TRBJ1-1, with unresolved D. From germline, CDR1 is MDHEN and CDR2 SYDVKM. V was cut by 7 bases and J by 0 bases, with 6 bases left in between. The CDR3 is made up of 12 amino acids. The DNA of the CDR3 is TGTGCCAGCAAGGAGTTGAACACTGAAGCTTTCTTT. Translated: CASKELNTEAFF. Full variable domain (missing parts from reference TRBV28 and TRBJ1-1): DVKVTQSSRYLVKRTGEKVFLECVQDMDHENMFWYRQDPGLGLRLIYFSYDVKMKEKGDIPEGYSVSREKKERFSLILESASTNQTSMYLCASKELNTEAFFGQGTRLTVV.

At least ten counts were recorded for this clonotype. This sequence joins TRBV5-1 and TRBJ2-1; tentative D call: TRBD1 (6 bases). CDR1 and CDR2 from the germline V gene are SGHRS and YFSETQ. V lost 4 bases to trimming and J lost 5 bases, with 19 bases between them. The CDR3 is made up of 16 amino acids. CDR3 sequence (DNA): TGCGCCAGCAGCCTACTTCCTACAGGGTCCAACAATGAGCAGTTCTTC. This codes for CASSLLPTGSNNEQFF.

This clonotype was detected only a few times. V and J are TRBV4-1 and TRBJ1-1; D is undetermined. The CDR3 covers 14 residues. The V end lost 4 bases, the J end lost 2 bases, and 11 bases lay between the germline ends. In germline, CDR1 is MGHRA, CDR2 YSYEKL. CDR3 sequence: CASSRNRDNTEAFF. In nucleotides, the CDR3 is TGCGCCAGCAGCCGGAACCGGGATAACACTGAAGCTTTCTTT.

This clonotype came up a few times. The V gene is TRBV28, the J gene TRBJ1-1; D is unresolved. Germline loops: CDR1 MDHEN, CDR2 SYDVKM. V lost 8 bases to trimming and J lost 6 bases, with 13 bases between them. The CDR3 extends over 12 amino acids. The CDR3 bases are TGTGCCAGCCAAGAATCAGGAGCTGAAGCTTTCTTT. It yields the protein CASQESGAEAFF.

In this sample, this clonotype is medium-sized. The genes are TRBV7-9 and TRBJ1-1; maybe TRBD1 (5 bases). Per the germline V gene, CDR1 is SEHNR and CDR2 is FQNEAQ (reference sequence). Trimming took off 0 bases at V and 3 bases at J, with 8 bases between the two ends. The CDR3 spans 14 residues. For the CDR3, the DNA is TGTGCCAGCAGCTTAGCGGAGGGGCACACTGAAGCTTTCTTT. Protein product: CASSLAEGHTEAFF.

This clonotype has just a few counts. The V gene is TRBV29-1, the J gene TRBJ1-1; D perhaps matches TRBD1 (5 bases). This CDR3 region has 15 residues. Trimming cost V 7 bases and J 5 bases, with 23 bases left between them. Germline assignment: CDR1 SQVTM and CDR2 ANQGSEA. The CDR3 sequence is CSALRGLDVVTEAFF. CDR3 sequence (DNA): TGCAGCGCCTTGAGGGGCCTCGATGTTGTTACTGAAGCTTTCTTT.

In its sample, this clonotype was seen a few times. This chain links TRBV6-2 or TRBV6-3 with TRBJ2-4, with D unresolved. The CDR3 is made up of 17 amino acids. Germline loops: CDR1 MNHEY, CDR2 SVGEGT. V shed 4 bases and J shed 1 base, with 17 bases lying between them. CDR3 nucleotides: TGTGCCAGCAGTTTACCGCGAACGTTAGAGGCCAAAAACATTCAGTACTTC. Translating it yields CASSLPRTLEAKNIQYF.

In this sample, this clonotype turned up many times. The chain has TRBV30 and TRBJ2-7, with 9 nucleotides matching TRBD1. CDR3 length equals 13 residues. V trimming: 8 bases; J trimming: 7 bases; junction bases outside the gene matches: 12. Germline CDR1 GTSNPN, CDR2 SVGIG (reference sequence). CDR3 sequence: CALVGTGPAEQYF. DNA for the CDR3: TGTGCCCTAGTCGGGACAGGGCCCGCGGAGCAGTACTTC.

This clonotype was seen at least ten times. The chain joins TRBV27 to TRBJ2-7, with a tentative D call TRBD1 (6 bases). The V end was cut by 7 bases, the J end by 4 bases, with 14 bases between. Germline loops: CDR1 MNHEY, CDR2 SMNVEV (reference sequence). This CDR3 has 13 residues. The CDR3 DNA is TGTGCCAGCAAACCCACAGGGAGTTACGAGCAGTACTTC. It translates to CASKPTGSYEQYF.